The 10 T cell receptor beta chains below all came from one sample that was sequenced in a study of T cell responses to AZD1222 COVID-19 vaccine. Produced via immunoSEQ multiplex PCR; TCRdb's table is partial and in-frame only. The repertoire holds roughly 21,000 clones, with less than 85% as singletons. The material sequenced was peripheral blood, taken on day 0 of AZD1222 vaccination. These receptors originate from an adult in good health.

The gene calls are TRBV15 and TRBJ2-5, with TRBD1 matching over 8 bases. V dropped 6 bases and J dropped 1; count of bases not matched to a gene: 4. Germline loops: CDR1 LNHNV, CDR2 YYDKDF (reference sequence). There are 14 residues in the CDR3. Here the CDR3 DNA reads TGTGCCACCAGTACAGGGGGAATCCAAGAGACCCAGTACTTC. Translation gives CATSTGGIQETQYF.

The CDR3 region is CASSFIGTGRYEQYF. CDR3 nucleotide sequence: TGTGCCAGCAGCTTCATAGGGACAGGGAGGTACGAGCAGTACTTC. The rearrangement uses TRBV11-2 and TRBJ2-7; 9 positions agree with TRBD1. Looked up from germline, CDR1 is SGHAT and CDR2 is FQNNGV. After removal of 3 bases from V and 4 bases from J, the junction contained 7 bases not matched to a gene. The CDR3 extends over 15 amino acids.

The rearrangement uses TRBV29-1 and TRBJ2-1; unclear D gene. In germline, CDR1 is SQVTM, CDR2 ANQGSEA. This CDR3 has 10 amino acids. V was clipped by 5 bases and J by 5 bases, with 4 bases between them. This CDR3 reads CSVPNNEQFF. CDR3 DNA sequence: TGCAGCGTTCCCAACAATGAGCAGTTCTTC.

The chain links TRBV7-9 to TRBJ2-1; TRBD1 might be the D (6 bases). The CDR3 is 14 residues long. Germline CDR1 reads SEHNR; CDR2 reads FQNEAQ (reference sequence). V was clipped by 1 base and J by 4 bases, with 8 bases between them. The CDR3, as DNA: TGTGCCAGCAGCTTAGACAGGGATTACAATGAGCAGTTCTTC. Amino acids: CASSLDRDYNEQFF.

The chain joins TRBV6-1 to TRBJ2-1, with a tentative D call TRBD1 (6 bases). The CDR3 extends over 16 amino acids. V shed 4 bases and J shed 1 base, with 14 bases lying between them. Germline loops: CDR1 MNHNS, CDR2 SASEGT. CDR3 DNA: TGTGCCAGCAGTGGGTGGACAGAGAAGTCCTACAATGAGCAGTTCTTC. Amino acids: CASSGWTEKSYNEQFF.

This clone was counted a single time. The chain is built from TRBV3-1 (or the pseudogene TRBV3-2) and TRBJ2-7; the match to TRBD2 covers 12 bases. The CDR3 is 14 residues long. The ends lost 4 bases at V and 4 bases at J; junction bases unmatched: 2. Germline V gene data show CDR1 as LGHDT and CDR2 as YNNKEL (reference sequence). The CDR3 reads CASSPTSGGYEQYF. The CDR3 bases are TGTGCCAGCAGCCCGACTAGCGGGGGATACGAGCAGTACTTC.

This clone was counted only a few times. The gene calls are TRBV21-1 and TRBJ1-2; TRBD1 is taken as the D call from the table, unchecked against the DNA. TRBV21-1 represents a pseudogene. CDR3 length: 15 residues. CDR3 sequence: CASSIQDRQDYGYTF. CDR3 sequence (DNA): TGTGCCAGCAGCATACAGGACAGGCAGGACTATGGCTACACCTTC.

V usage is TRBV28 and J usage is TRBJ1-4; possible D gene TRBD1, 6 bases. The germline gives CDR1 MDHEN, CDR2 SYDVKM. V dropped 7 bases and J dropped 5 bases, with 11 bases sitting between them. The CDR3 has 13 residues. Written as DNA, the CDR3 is TGTGCCAGCAATGGTGACAGGAATGAAAAACTGTTTTTT. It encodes CASNGDRNEKLFF.

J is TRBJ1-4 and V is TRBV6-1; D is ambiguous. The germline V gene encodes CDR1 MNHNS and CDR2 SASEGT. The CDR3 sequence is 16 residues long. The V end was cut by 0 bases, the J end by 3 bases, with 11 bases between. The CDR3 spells CASSEAPTVANEKLFF. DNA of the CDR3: TGTGCCAGCAGTGAAGCCCCGACGGTAGCTAATGAAAAACTGTTTTTT.

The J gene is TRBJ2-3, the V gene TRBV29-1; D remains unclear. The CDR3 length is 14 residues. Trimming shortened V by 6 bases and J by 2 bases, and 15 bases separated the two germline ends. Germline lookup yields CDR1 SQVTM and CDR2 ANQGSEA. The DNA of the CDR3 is TGCAGCGTAGATGGGGAAACGTACACAGATACGCAGTATTTT. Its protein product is CSVDGETYTDTQYF.